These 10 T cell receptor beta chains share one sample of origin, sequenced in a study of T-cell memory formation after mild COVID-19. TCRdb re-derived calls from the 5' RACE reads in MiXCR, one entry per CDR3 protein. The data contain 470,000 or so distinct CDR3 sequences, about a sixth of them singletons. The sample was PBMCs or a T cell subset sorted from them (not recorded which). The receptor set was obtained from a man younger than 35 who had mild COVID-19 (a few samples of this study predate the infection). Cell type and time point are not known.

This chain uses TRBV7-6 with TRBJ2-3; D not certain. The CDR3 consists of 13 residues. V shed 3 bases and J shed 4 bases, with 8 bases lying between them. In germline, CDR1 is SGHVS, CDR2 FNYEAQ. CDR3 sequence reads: CASSLTVSDTQYF. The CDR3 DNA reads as TGTGCCAGCAGCTTGACGGTTTCAGATACGCAGTATTTT. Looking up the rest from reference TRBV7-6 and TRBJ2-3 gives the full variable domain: GAGVSQSPRYKVTKRGQDVALRCDPISGHVSLYWYRQALGQGPEFLTYFNYEAQQDKSGLPNDRFSAERPEGSISTLTIQRTEQRDSAMYRCASSLTVSDTQYFGPGTRLTVL.

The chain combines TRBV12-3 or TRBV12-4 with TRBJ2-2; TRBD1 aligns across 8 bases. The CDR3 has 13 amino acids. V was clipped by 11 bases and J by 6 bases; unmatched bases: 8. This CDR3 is CAGIGQGAGELFF. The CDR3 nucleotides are TGTGCCGGCATAGGACAGGGTGCCGGGGAGCTGTTTTTT.

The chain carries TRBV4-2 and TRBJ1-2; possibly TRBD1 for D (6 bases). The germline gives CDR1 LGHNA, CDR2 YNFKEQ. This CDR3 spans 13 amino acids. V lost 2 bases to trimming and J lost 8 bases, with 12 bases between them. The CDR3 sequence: CASSQPGAWGYTF. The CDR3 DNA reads TGTGCCAGCAGCCAACCAGGGGCATGGGGCTACACCTTC.

Written as DNA, the CDR3 is TGTGCCAGCAGTTGGCCGGGACAGGGGGCCAATGAGCAGTTCTTC. It codes for CASSWPGQGANEQFF. The genes are TRBV11-1 and TRBJ2-1; 12 bases fit TRBD1. After removal of 6 bases from V and 6 bases from J, the junction contained 6 bases not matched to a gene. The V gene's germline CDR1 is SGHAT and CDR2 FQDESV (reference sequence). This CDR3 has 15 residues.

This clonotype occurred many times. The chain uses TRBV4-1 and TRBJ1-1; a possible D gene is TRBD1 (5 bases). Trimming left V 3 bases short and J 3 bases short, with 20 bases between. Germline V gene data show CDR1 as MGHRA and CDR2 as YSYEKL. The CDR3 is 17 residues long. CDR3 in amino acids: CASSHRGKTAEDTEAFF. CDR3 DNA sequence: TGCGCCAGCAGCCACCGGGGGAAGACGGCAGAGGACACTGAAGCTTTCTTT.

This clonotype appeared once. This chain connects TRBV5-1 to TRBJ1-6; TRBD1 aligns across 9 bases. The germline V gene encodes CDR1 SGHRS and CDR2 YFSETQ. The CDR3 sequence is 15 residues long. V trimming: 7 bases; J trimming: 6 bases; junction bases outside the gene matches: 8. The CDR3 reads CASRRTGASNSPLHF. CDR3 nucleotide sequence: TGCGCCAGCCGAAGGACAGGGGCGAGTAATTCACCCCTCCACTTT.

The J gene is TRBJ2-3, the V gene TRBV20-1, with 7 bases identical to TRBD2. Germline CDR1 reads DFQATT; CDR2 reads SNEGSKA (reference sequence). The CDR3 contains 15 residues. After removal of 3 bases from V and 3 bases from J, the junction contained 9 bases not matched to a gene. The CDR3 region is CSASSRLAETDTQYF. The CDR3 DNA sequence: TGCAGTGCTAGTTCCCGCCTAGCGGAGACAGATACGCAGTATTTT.

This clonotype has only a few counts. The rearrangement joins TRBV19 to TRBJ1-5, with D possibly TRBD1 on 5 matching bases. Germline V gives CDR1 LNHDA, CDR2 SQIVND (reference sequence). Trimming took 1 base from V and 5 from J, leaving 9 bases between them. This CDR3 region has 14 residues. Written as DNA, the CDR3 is TGTGCCAGTAGTATAGCGCAGGGATATCAGCCCCAGCATTTT. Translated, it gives CASSIAQGYQPQHF.

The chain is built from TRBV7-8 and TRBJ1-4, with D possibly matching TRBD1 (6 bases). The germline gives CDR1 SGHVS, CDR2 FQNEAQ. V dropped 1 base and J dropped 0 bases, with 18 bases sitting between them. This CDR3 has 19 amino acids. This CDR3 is CASSLDRTGIFSTNEKLFF. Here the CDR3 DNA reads TGTGCCAGCAGCTTAGATAGAACAGGGATCTTCTCAACTAATGAAAAACTGTTTTTT.

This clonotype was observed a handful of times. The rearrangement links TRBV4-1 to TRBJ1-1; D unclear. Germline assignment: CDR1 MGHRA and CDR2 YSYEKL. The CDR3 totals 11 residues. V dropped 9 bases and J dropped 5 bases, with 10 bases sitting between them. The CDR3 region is CASRKETEAFF. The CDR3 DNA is TGCGCCAGTAGAAAGGAGACTGAAGCTTTCTTT.